The clone carrying this T cell receptor beta chain was found once. Its matching antigen is unknown. The junction does not match germline at one end; this may be a read error. This sample is part of a study of glioma-infiltrating T cells. General study findings and limits: Only very few CDR3 sequences appeared in both tissue and blood. Tissue-blood divergence was below expectation in non-neoplastic patients, above in gliomas.

TCR alpha and beta CDR3 regions were amplified from RNA using iRepertoire nested multiplex PCR. One-step reverse transcription and amplification started from about 100-400 ng of tissue mRNA or PBMC total RNA. Each CDR3 protein is one row after TCRdb ran MiXCR on the multiplex PCR reads. The sample holds 170,000 or so distinct CDR3 sequences, around 40% seen once. This CDR3 has 13 amino acids. From germline, CDR1 is SGHTA and CDR2 FQGNSA. Sequencing input: glioma tissue, nonneoplastic brain tissue, or PBMCs (not recorded which). The chain carries TRBV7-2 and TRBJ1-1, with D tentatively TRBD1 (6 bases). This clonotype was sampled from a human donor with low-grade glioma or glioblastoma, undergoing nonglioma brain surgery, or in good health (not recorded which). The CDR3 is CASSSGHTLEALF. The CDR3 DNA reads TGTGCCAGCAGCTCGGGACACACGTTAGAAGCTTTGTTT.